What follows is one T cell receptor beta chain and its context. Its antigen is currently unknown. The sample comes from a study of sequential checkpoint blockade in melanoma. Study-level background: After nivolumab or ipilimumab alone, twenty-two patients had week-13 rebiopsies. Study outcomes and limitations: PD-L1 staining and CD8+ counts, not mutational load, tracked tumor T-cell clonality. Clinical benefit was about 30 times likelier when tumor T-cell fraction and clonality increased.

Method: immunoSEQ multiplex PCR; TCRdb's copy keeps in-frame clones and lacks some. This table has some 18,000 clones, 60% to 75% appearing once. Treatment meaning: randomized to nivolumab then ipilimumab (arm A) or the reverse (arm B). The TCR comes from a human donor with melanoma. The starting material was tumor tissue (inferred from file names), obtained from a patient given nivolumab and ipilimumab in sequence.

The CDR3 loop reads CASSLASGSSYNEQFF. The CDR3 nucleotides read TGTGCCAGCAGTTTGGCTAGCGGGAGCTCCTACAATGAGCAGTTCTTC. This chain links TRBV22-1 with TRBJ2-1; the table's TRBD2 call for D was not verified on the DNA. TRBV22-1 is a pseudogene locus. The CDR3 contains 16 residues.